These 9 T cell receptor beta chains originate from one sample sequenced in a study of shared clonotypes between healthy human individuals. Only in-frame clones appear in the TCRdb table, and some are missing; sequencing was by immunoSEQ multiplex PCR. The table records about 1 million clones, 75% to 80% of them present only once. The sample consisted of memory CD4+ T cells from PBMCs. Subset here: CD45RA-negative fraction. These receptors were obtained from a man aged 18 to 29 in good health. Some clones in this sample may be carry-over from other donors' samples.

The CDR3, as DNA: TGTGCCAGCAGTTTCCAGGGACCTGGAAACACCATATATTTT. Protein product: CASSFQGPGNTIYF. The V and J genes are TRBV28 and TRBJ1-3, with D possibly matching TRBD1 (5 bases). In germline, CDR1 is MDHEN, CDR2 SYDVKM. V lost 3 bases to trimming and J lost 2 bases, with 8 bases between them. This CDR3 is built from 14 residues.

The table lists this clone with many counts. J is TRBJ2-1 and V is TRBV5-4, with a possible D match to TRBD1 (5 bases). CDR1 and CDR2 (germline): SGHNT, YYREEE (reference sequence). This CDR3 is built from 15 residues. Trimming pared 3 bases from V and 2 bases from J, leaving 12 bases between. The CDR3 DNA follows: TGTGCCAGCAGCTCCGGCACAGGCCCCTACAATGAGCAGTTCTTC. It codes for CASSSGTGPYNEQFF.

V is TRBV5-6 and J is TRBJ2-7; TRBD1 agrees at 8 bases. Germline lookup yields CDR1 SGHDT and CDR2 YYEEEE. Germline trimming cut 0 bases from V and 7 bases from J; bases unmatched to any gene: 6. CDR3 length: 14 amino acids. CDR3 sequence reads: CASSLGTGRGEQYF. CDR3 DNA sequence: TGTGCCAGCAGCTTGGGGACAGGGCGTGGGGAGCAGTACTTC.

This rearrangement joins TRBV5-5 to TRBJ2-7, with D possibly being TRBD1 or TRBD2 (5 bases each). This CDR3 has 16 amino acids. Between the trimmed V and J ends, which lost 1 base and 6 bases, there was a span of 20 bases. CDR1 SGHKS and CDR2 YYEKEE come from the germline V gene (reference sequence). The CDR3 coding sequence is TGTGCCAGCAGCTTGCGAGGGGACCTATTACCTGGCGAGCAGTACTTC. The encoded protein is CASSLRGDLLPGEQYF.

This clone was found once. One junction end does not reproduce the germline sequence, and a read error may be involved. This sequence joins TRBV6-1 and TRBJ2-5, with no clear D. CDR3 length: 10 amino acids. Germline V gives CDR1 MNHNS, CDR2 SASEGT. CDR3 nucleotides: TGTGCCAGCGGTCAAGGGACCCAGTACTTC. Translation gives CASGQGTQYF.

This clone was recorded only once. This sequence is one base from a far larger clone and is likely a read error. The rearrangement joins TRBV2 to TRBJ2-5; D unresolved. This CDR3 is 11 amino acids long. Germline V gene sequence: CDR1 SNHLY, CDR2 FYNNEI. V dropped 7 bases and J dropped 3 bases, with 6 bases sitting between them. This chain's CDR3 is CASTLEETQYF. The CDR3 nucleotides read TGTGCCAGCACTTTAGAAGAGACCCAGTACTTC.

In DNA form, the CDR3 reads TGTGCCAGCAGCTATCTCGATCCCTCCTACAATGAGCAGTTCTTC. Its translation: CASSYLDPSYNEQFF. This chain joins TRBV7-9 and TRBJ2-1, with unresolved D. Germline CDR1 reads SEHNR; CDR2 reads FQNEAQ (reference sequence). The length of the CDR3 is 15 residues. V gave up 4 bases and J gave up 0 bases, with 10 bases separating them.

There are a few counts of this clone. CDR3 in amino acids: CASSPQGGTEAFF. CDR3 DNA sequence: TGTGCCAGCAGCCCACAGGGAGGGACTGAAGCTTTCTTT. V gene TRBV7-2 combines with J gene TRBJ1-1; D perhaps matches TRBD1 (6 bases). CDR1 and CDR2 from the germline V gene are SGHTA and FQGNSA. Trimming took off 5 bases at V and 5 bases at J, with 12 bases between the two ends. This CDR3 region has 13 residues.

This clone has only a few counts. The chain employs TRBV12-5 and TRBJ1-1; D not certain. The V gene lost 3 bases and the J gene lost 4 bases, with 9 bases spanning the gap. This CDR3 has 13 amino acids. The V gene's germline CDR1 is LGHNT and CDR2 FRNRAP. The CDR3 protein is CASGFRLGTEAFF. In DNA, the CDR3 is TGTGCTAGTGGTTTCCGGTTGGGCACTGAAGCTTTCTTT.